This note documents a single T cell receptor beta chain sequence. The source of the sample is a study of blood T cell repertoires in COVID-19. The wider study: PBMCs, B-cell-depleted T cells, or T cells were the source of the cDNA or gDNA that made up the material.

Authors' analysis steps: How many nucleated cells were present was estimated from reference gene primer amplification. Repertoires were generated with immunoSEQ multiplex PCR, while TCRdb's copy carries only in-frame clones and drops some. V and J calls and clone size are copied from that table; D and trimming were computed from the DNA. There are about 210,000 clones in the sample; approximately 89% occur only once, and about 5% lies in the top ten. Germline assignment: CDR1 SGHDN and CDR2 FVKESK. V dropped 5 bases and J dropped 4; count of bases not matched to a gene: 4. The CDR3 has 13 residues. Sequencing input: peripheral blood. This clonotype originated in a woman aged 40-49 years with acute or convalescent COVID-19. This rearrangement joins TRBV14 to TRBJ2-5; 7 nucleotides match TRBD2. CDR3 in DNA: TGTGCCAGCAGCGAATTAGCGGGAGAGACCCAGTACTTC. This translates into CASSELAGETQYF.